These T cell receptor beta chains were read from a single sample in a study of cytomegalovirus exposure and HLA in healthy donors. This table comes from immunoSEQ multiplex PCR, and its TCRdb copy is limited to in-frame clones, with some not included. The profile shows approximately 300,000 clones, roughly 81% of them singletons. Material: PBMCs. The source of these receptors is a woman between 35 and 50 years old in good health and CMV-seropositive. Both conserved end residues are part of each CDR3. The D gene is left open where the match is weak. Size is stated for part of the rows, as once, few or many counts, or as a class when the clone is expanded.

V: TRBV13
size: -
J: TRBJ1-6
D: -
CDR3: CASTRSRQGSSPLHF
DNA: TGTGCCAGCACCCGTTCCCGGCAGGGTTCTTCACCCCTCCACTTT

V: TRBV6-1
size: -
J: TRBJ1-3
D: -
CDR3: CASSEPSGGSGNTIYF
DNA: TGTGCCAGCAGTGAACCCTCGGGAGGCTCTGGAAACACCATATATTTT

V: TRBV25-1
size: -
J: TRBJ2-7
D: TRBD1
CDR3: CASSEGSGTGYYEQYF
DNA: TGTGCCAGCAGTGAGGGGAGCGGGACAGGGTATTACGAGCAGTACTTC

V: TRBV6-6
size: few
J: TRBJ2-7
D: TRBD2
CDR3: CASSQGLAAYEQYF
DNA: TGTGCCAGCAGCCAGGGACTAGCGGCCTACGAGCAGTACTTC

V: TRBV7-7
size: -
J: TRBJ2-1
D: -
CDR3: CASSSQAGNEQFF
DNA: TGTGCCAGCAGCTCTCAGGCGGGCAATGAGCAGTTCTTC

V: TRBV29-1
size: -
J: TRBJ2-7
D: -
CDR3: CSVRQEDGEQYF
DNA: TGCAGCGTTAGACAGGAGGACGGCGAGCAGTACTTC

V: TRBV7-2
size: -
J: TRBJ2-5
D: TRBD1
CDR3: CASTQGQVSETQYF
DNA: TGTGCCAGCACCCAGGGACAGGTTAGCGAGACCCAGTACTTC

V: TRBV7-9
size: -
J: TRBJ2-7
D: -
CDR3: CASSRDSVLSYEQYF
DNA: TGTGCCAGCAGTCGCGATAGCGTGCTCTCCTACGAGCAGTACTTC

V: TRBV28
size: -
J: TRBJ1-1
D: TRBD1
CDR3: CASSTGQFRGTEAFF
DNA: TGTGCCAGCAGCACGGGACAGTTCCGTGGCACTGAAGCTTTCTTT

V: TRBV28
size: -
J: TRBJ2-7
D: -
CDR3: CASSLGAGRGYEQYF
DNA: TGTGCCAGCAGTTTAGGGGCGGGAAGGGGATACGAGCAGTACTTC

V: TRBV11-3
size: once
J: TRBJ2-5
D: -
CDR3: CASSLTQAEETQYF
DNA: TGTGCCAGCAGCTTAACTCAAGCGGAAGAGACCCAGTACTTC

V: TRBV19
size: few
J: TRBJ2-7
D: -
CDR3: CASSIGERSYEQYF
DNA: TGTGCCAGTAGTATCGGAGAAAGGTCCTACGAGCAGTACTTC

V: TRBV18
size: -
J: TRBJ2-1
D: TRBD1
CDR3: CASSPPGQGVNEQFF
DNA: TGTGCCAGCTCACCCCCGGGACAGGGGGTAAATGAGCAGTTCTTC